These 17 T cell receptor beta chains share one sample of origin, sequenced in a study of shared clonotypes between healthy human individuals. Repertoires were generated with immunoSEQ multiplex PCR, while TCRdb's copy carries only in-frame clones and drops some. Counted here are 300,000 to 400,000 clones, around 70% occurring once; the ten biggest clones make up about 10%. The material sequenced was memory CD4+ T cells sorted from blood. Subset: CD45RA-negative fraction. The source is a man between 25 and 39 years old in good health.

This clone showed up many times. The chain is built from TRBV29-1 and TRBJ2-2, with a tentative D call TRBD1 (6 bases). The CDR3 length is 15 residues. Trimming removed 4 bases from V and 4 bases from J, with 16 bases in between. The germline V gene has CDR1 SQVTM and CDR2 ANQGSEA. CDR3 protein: CSVVGGSFITGELFF. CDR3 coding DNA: TGCAGCGTTGTTGGGGGCAGCTTTATCACCGGGGAGCTGTTTTTT.

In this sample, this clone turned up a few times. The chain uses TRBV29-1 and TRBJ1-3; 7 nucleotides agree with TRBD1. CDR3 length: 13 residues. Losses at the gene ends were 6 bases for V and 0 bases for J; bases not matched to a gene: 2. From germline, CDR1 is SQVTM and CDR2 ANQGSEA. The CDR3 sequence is CSVYRGSGNTIYF. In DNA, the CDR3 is TGCAGCGTCTACAGGGGCTCTGGAAACACCATATATTTT.

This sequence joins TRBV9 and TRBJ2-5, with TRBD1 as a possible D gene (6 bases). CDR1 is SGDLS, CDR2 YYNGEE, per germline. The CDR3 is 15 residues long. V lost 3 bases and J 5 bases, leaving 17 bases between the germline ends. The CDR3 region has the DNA TGTGCCAGCAGCGCAGGGGACAAAAGGAGGGAGACCCAGTACTTC. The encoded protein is CASSAGDKRRETQYF.

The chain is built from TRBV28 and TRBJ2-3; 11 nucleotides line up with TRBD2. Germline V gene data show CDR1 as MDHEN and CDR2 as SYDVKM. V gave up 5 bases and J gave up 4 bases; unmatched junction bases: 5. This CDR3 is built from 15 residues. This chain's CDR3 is CASSLSGRGPDTQYF. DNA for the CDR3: TGTGCCAGCAGTCTTAGCGGGAGGGGGCCAGATACGCAGTATTTT.

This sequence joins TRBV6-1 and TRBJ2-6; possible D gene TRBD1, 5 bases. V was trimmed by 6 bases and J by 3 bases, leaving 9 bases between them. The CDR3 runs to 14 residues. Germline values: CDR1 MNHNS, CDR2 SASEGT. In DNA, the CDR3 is TGTGCCAGCAGGGAGCAGGGTGGGGCCAACGTCCTGACTTTC. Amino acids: CASREQGGANVLTF.

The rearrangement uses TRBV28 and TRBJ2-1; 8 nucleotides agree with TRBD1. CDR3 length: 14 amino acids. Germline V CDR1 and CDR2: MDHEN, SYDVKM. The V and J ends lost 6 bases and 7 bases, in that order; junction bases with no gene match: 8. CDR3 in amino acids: CASRGTGNLNEQFF. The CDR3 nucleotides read TGTGCCAGCAGAGGGACAGGCAACTTGAATGAGCAGTTCTTC.

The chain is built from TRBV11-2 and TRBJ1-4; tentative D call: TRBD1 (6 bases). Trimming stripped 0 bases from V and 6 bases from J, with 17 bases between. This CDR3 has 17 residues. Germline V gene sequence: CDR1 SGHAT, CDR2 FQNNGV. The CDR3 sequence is CASSLDLPGAGDEKLFF. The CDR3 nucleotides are TGTGCCAGCAGCTTAGATCTGCCAGGGGCCGGGGATGAAAAACTGTTTTTT.

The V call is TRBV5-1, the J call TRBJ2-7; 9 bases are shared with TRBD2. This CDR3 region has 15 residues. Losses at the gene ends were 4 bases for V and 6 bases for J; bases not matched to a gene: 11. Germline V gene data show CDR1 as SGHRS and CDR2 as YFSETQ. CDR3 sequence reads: CASSPFSGTSLEQYF. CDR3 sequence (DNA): TGCGCCAGCAGCCCTTTTTCAGGGACTAGCCTCGAGCAGTACTTC.

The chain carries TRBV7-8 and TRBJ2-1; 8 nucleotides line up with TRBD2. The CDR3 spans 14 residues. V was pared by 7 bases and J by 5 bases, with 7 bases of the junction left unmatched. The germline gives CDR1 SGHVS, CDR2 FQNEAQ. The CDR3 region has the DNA TGTGCCAGCAAGACTAGCGCCGCTCACAATGAGCAGTTCTTC. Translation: CASKTSAAHNEQFF.

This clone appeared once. The CDR3 protein is CASSLGWASGNTIYF. The CDR3 region has the DNA TGTGCCAGCAGCCTAGGCTGGGCCTCTGGAAACACCATATATTTT. V is TRBV7-6 and J is TRBJ1-3; no definite D call. CDR1 SGHVS and CDR2 FNYEAQ come from the germline V gene. With 5 bases removed from V and 0 bases from J, the gap between germline ends came to 11 bases. The CDR3 runs 15 residues.

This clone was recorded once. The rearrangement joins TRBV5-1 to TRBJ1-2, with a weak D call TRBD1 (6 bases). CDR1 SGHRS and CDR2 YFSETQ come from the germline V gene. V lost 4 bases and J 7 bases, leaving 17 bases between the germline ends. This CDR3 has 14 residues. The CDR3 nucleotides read TGCGCCAGCAGCCTTGACAGGCCTGGCGTTGGCTACACCTTC. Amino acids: CASSLDRPGVGYTF.

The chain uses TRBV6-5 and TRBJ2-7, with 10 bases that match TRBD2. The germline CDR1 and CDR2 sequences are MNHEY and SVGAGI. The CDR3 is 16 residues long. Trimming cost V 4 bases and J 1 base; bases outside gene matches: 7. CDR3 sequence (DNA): TGTGCCAGCAGTTCACTAGCGGGGTCCACTTCCTACGAGCAGTACTTC. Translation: CASSSLAGSTSYEQYF.

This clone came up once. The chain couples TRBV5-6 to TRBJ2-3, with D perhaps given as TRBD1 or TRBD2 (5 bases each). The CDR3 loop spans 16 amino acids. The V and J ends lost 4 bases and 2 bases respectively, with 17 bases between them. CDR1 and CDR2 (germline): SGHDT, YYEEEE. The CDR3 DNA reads TGTGCCAGCAGCCCTGGGGGTCCGGTCGTCACAGATACGCAGTATTTT. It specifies CASSPGGPVVTDTQYF.

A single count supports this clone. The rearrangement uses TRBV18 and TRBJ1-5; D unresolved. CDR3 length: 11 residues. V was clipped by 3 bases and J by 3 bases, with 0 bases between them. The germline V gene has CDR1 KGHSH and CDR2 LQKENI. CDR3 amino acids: CASSPNQPQHF. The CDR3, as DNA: TGTGCCAGCTCACCCAATCAGCCCCAGCATTTT.

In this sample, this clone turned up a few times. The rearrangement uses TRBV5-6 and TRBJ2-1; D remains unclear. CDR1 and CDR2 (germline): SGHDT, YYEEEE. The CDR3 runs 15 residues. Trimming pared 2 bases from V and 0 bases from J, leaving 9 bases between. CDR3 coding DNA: TGTGCCAGCAGCTTAGGGCCGAGCTCCTACAATGAGCAGTTCTTC. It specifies CASSLGPSSYNEQFF. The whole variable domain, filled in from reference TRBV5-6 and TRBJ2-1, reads DAGVTQSPTHLIKTRGQQVTLRCSPKSGHDTVSWYQQALGQGPQFIFQYYEEEERQRGNFPDRFSGHQFPNYSSELNVNALLLGDSALYLCASSLGPSSYNEQFFGPGTRLTVL.

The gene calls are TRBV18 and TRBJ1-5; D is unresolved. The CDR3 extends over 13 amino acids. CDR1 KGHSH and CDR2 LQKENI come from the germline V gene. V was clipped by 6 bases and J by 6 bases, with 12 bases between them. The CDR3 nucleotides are TGTGCCAGCTCCATCGGGAGTCCTCAGCCCCAGCATTTT. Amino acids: CASSIGSPQPQHF.

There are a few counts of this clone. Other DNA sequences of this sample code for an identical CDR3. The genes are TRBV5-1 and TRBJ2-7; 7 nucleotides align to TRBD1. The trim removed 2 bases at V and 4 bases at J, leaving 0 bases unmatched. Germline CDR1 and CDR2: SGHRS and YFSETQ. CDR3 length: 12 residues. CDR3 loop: CASSLQGYEQYF. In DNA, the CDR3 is TGCGCCAGCAGCTTACAGGGGTACGAGCAGTACTTC. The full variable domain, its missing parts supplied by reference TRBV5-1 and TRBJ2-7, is KAGVTQTPRYLIKTRGQQVTLSCSPISGHRSVSWYQQTPGQGLQFLFEYFSETQRNKGNFPGRFSGRQFSNSRSEMNVSTLELGDSALYLCASSLQGYEQYFGPGTRLTVT.